Given below is one T cell receptor (beta chain) in context. Its target is not known. Trimming left V 0 bases short and J 2 bases short, with 24 bases between. CDR1 is ENHRY and CDR2 is SYGVKD in the germline V gene. The CDR3 totals 20 residues. The data were taken from a study of OX40 agonist ivuxolimab in advanced cancers. On the study more broadly: Three patients, one with hepatocellular carcinoma and two with cutaneous melanoma, responded partially. Notes on the study in general: Some nonresponders likewise displayed low normalized T-cell clonal expansion. Relatively little clonal expansion, among the lowest observed, appeared in partial responders at 0.1-3.0 mg/kg. Averaging showed that CD8+ T cells had more expanded clones than CD4+ did.

The table came from immunoSEQ multiplex PCR; TCRdb's copy has only in-frame clones and leaves some out. The sample consists of about 53,000 clones, roughly 88% of them appearing once. The specimen was CD4+ or CD8+ T cells sorted from blood, collected in a trial of the OX40 agonist ivuxolimab. This TCR derives from an adult with an advanced solid tumor such as melanoma, head and neck, liver or kidney cancer. The V and J genes are TRBV10-3 and TRBJ2-3; a weak D match, TRBD1 (6 bases). The CDR3: CAISESNEVVRDTYTDTQYF. The CDR3 DNA reads TGTGCCATCAGTGAGTCGAATGAGGTGGTTCGGGACACCTACACAGATACGCAGTATTTT.